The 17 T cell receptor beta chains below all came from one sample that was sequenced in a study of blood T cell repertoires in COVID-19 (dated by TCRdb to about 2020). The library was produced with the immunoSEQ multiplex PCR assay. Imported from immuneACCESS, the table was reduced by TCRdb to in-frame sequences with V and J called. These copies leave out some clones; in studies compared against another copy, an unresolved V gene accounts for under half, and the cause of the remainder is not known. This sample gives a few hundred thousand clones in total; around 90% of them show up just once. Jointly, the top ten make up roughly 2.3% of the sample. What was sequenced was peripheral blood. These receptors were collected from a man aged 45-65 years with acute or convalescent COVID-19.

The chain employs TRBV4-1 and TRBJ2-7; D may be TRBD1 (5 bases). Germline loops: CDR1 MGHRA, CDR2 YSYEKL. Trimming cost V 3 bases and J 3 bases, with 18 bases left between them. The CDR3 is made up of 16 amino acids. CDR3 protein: CASSQTRQTLGYEQYF. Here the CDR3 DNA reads TGCGCCAGCAGCCAGACGCGACAGACCTTAGGCTACGAGCAGTACTTC.

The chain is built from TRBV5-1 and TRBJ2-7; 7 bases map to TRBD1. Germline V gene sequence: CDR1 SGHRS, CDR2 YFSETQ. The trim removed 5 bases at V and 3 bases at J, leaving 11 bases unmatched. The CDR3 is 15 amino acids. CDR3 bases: TGCGCCAGCAGATCCACGGTTACAGGGGACTACGAGCAGTACTTC. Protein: CASRSTVTGDYEQYF.

The DNA for the CDR3 is TGCAGTGCTAGTACGGGGGGCGGCAATCAGCCCCAGCATTTT. It codes for CSASTGGGNQPQHF. The chain employs TRBV20-1 and TRBJ1-5, with a tentative D call TRBD1 (6 bases). Between the trimmed V and J ends, which lost 3 bases and 2 bases, there was a span of 11 bases. The CDR3 runs to 14 residues. Germline V gives CDR1 DFQATT, CDR2 SNEGSKA (reference sequence).

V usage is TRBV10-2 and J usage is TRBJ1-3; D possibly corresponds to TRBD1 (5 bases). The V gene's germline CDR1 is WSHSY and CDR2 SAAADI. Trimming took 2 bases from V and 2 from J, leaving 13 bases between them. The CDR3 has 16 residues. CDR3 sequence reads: CASSEGARDPGNTIYF. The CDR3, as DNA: TGCGCCAGCAGTGAGGGGGCCAGAGACCCTGGAAACACCATATATTTT.

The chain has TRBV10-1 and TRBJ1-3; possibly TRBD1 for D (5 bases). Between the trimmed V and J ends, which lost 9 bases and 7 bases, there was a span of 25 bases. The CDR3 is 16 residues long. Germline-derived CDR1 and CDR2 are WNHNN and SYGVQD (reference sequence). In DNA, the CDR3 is TGCGCCAGGGGGGGAGTGGGGAACTCCCTACGGAACACCATATATTTT. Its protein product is CARGGVGNSLRNTIYF.

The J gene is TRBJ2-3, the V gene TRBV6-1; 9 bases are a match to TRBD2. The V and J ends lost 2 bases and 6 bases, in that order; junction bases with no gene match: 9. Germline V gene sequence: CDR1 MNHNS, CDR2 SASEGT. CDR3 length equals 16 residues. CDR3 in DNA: TGTGCCAGCAGTGAACCGGCGGGGGGGGTGCCCGATACGCAGTATTTT. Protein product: CASSEPAGGVPDTQYF.

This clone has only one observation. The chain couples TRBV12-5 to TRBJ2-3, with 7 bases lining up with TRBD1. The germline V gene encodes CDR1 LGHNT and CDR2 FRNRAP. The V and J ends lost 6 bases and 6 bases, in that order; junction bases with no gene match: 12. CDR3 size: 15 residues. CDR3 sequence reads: CASGPLGQGVDTQYF. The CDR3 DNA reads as TGTGCTAGTGGCCCTCTAGGGCAGGGGGTTGATACGCAGTATTTT.

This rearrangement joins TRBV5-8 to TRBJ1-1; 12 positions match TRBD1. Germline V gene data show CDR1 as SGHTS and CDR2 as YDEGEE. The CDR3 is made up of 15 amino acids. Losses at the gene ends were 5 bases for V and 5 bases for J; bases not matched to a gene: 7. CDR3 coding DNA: TGTGCCAGCAGGCGGGACAGGGGGCCTGGTACTGAAGCTTTCTTT. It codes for CASRRDRGPGTEAFF.

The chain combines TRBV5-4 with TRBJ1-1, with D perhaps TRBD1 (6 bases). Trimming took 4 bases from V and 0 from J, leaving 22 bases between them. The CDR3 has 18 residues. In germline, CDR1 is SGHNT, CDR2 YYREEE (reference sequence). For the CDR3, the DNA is TGTGCCAGCAGCCCCGGAGGCGGGGGACACCATGTGAACACTGAAGCTTTCTTT. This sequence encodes CASSPGGGGHHVNTEAFF.

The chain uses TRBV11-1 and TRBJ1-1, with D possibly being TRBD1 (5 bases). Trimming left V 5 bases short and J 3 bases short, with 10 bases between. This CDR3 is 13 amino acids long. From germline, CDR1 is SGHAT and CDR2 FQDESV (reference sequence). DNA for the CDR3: TGTGCCAGCAGCCAAGGAGGGGACACTGAAGCTTTCTTT. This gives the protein CASSQGGDTEAFF.

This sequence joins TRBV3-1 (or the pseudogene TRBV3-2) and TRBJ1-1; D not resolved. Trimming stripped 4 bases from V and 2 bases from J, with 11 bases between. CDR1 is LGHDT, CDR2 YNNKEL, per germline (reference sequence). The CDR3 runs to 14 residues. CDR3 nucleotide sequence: TGTGCCAGCAGCCGCTCTCGGGGAAACACTGAAGCTTTCTTT. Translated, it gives CASSRSRGNTEAFF.

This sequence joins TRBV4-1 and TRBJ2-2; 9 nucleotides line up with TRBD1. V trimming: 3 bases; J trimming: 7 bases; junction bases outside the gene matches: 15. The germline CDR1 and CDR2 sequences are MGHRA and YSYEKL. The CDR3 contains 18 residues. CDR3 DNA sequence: TGCGCCAGCAGCCAGGGGCCAGAAAACAGGGGGCGTATCGGGGAGCTGTTTTTT. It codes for CASSQGPENRGRIGELFF.

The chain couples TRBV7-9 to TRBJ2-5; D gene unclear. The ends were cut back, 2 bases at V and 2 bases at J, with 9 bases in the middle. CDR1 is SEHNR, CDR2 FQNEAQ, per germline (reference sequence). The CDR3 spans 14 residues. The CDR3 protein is CASSLINGQETQYF. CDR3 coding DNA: TGTGCCAGCAGCTTAATCAACGGTCAAGAGACCCAGTACTTC.

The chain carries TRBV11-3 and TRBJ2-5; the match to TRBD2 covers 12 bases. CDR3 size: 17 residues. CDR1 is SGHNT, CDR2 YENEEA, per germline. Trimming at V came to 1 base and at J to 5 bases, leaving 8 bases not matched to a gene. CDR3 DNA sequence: TGTGCCAGCAGCTTAGGGGCCGCTAGCGGGGGGGCGGAGACCCAGTACTTC. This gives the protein CASSLGAASGGAETQYF. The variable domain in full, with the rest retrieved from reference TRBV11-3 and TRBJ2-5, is EAGVVQSPRYKIIEKKQPVAFWCNPISGHNTLYWYLQNLGQGPELLIRYENEEAVDDSQLPKDRFSAERLKGVDSTLKIQPAELGDSAVYLCASSLGAASGGAETQYFGPGTRLLVL.

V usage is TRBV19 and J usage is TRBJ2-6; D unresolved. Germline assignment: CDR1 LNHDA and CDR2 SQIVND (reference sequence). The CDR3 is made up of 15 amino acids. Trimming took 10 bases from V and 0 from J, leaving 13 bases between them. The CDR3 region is CATFSPGSGANVLTF. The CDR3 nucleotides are TGTGCCACCTTCTCTCCAGGCTCTGGGGCCAACGTCCTGACTTTC.

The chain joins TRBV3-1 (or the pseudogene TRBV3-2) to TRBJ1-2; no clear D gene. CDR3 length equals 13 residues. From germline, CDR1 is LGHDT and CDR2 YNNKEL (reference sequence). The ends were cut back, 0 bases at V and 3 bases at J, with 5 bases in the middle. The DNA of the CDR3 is TGTGCCAGCAGCCAAGATCGGTACTATGGCTACACCTTC. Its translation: CASSQDRYYGYTF.

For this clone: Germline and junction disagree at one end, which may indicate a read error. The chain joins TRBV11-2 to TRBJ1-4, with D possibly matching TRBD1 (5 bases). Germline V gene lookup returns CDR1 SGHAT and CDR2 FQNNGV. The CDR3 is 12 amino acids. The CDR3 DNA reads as TGTGCCAGCAGCCGGGGGGGAAGCCTTACTTCTTTT. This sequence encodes CASSRGGSLTSF.